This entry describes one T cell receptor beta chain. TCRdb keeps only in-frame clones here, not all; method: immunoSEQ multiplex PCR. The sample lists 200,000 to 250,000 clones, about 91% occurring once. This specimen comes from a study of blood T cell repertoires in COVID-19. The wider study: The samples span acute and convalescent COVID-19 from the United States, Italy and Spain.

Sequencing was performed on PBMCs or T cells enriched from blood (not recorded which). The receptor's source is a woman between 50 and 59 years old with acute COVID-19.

CDR3 protein: CASSPWAELAGGPGNEQFF. In DNA form, the CDR3 reads TGTGCCAGCAGTCCCTGGGCGGAACTAGCGGGAGGGCCGGGGAATGAGCAGTTCTTC. The rearrangement joins TRBV27 to TRBJ2-1, with 13 bases lining up with TRBD2. The germline gives CDR1 MNHEY, CDR2 SMNVEV (reference sequence). The CDR3 runs 19 residues. Losses at the gene ends were 5 bases for V and 7 bases for J; bases not matched to a gene: 17.